A single sample is the source of the 7 T cell receptor beta chains below, sequenced in a study of blood T cell repertoires in COVID-19. The method was immunoSEQ multiplex PCR; TCRdb's version includes in-frame clones alone and lacks a portion of them. The data contain 200,000 or so clones, around 82% of them singletons. What was sequenced was PBMCs or T cells enriched from blood (not recorded which). These receptors came from a woman between 40 and 50 years old with acute COVID-19.

This sequence joins TRBV3-1 (or the pseudogene TRBV3-2) and TRBJ1-2; no definite D call. This CDR3 is 14 amino acids long. V lost 1 base to trimming and J lost 2 bases, with 8 bases between them. Per the germline V gene, CDR1 is LGHDT and CDR2 is YNNKEL (reference sequence). This chain's CDR3 is CASSQANRNYGYTF. In DNA, the CDR3 is TGTGCCAGCAGCCAAGCGAACAGAAACTATGGCTACACCTTC.

The chain is built from TRBV14 and TRBJ2-5; a possible D gene is TRBD1 (5 bases). With 2 bases removed from V and 5 bases from J, the gap between germline ends came to 12 bases. Germline V gene data show CDR1 as SGHDN and CDR2 as FVKESK. CDR3 length equals 14 residues. The CDR3 region is CASSQWSGRETQYF. CDR3 nucleotides: TGTGCCAGCAGCCAATGGTCAGGGCGTGAGACCCAGTACTTC.

The rearrangement joins TRBV3-1 (or the pseudogene TRBV3-2) to TRBJ1-5; TRBD1 matches at 7 bases. Germline CDR1 LGHDT, CDR2 YNNKEL (reference sequence). Trimming removed 1 base from V and 4 bases from J; junction bases left unmatched: 4. This CDR3 is 15 amino acids long. CDR3 nucleotides: TGTGCCAGCAGCCAAGGGGGACAGCCAAATCAGCCCCAGCATTTT. It codes for CASSQGGQPNQPQHF.

The chain links TRBV5-1 to TRBJ1-6, with unresolved D. There are 17 residues in the CDR3. CDR1 SGHRS and CDR2 YFSETQ come from the germline V gene. Trimming took 4 bases from V and 0 from J, leaving 14 bases between them. The CDR3 here is CASSPGLSSSYNSPLHF. CDR3 nucleotide sequence: TGCGCCAGCAGCCCCGGACTGTCGAGCTCCTATAATTCACCCCTCCACTTT. The whole variable domain, filled in from reference TRBV5-1 and TRBJ1-6, reads KAGVTQTPRYLIKTRGQQVTLSCSPISGHRSVSWYQQTPGQGLQFLFEYFSETQRNKGNFPGRFSGRQFSNSRSEMNVSTLELGDSALYLCASSPGLSSSYNSPLHFGNGTRLTVT.

This chain connects TRBV6-4 to TRBJ2-1, with a tentative D call TRBD1 (5 bases). Germline V gene lookup returns CDR1 MRHNA and CDR2 SNTAGT. The CDR3 extends over 14 amino acids. The V end lost 2 bases, the J end lost 6 bases, and 11 bases lay between the germline ends. CDR3 amino acids: CASSDGQGGNEQFF. The CDR3 DNA reads as TGTGCCAGCAGTGACGGGCAGGGTGGCAATGAGCAGTTCTTC.

This sequence joins TRBV30 and TRBJ2-7; D is perhaps TRBD1 (5 bases). Germline V CDR1 and CDR2: GTSNPN, SVGIG (reference sequence). V gave up 2 bases and J gave up 6 bases, with 17 bases separating them. The CDR3 has 14 amino acids. CDR3 DNA: TGTGCCTGGAGTATACTAATAGGGGAAGGCGAGCAGTACTTC. It is translated as CAWSILIGEGEQYF.

A few counts support this clone. The V call is TRBV7-8, the J call TRBJ2-7; D call uncertain. This CDR3 region has 12 residues. Trimming left V 5 bases short and J 3 bases short, with 8 bases between. Germline CDR1 reads SGHVS; CDR2 reads FQNEAQ. The CDR3 nucleotides read TGTGCCAGCAGCCTCCTATACTACGAGCAGTACTTC. It is translated as CASSLLYYEQYF. The full variable domain, completed using reference TRBV7-8 and TRBJ2-7, is GAGVSQSPRYKVAKRGQDVALRCDPISGHVSLFWYQQALGQGPEFLTYFQNEAQLDKSGLPSDRFFAERPEGSVSTLKIQRTQQEDSAVYLCASSLLYYEQYFGPGTRLTVT.